This T cell receptor beta chain was profiled in a study of cytotoxic CD8 clonotypes in ibrutinib-treated CLL. Study overall: An average of approximately 260,000 productive templates and 94,082 productive rearrangements was obtained per sample. Broader study findings: Sustained-remission and progressing patients' sampling times differed. Increased clonality at ibrutinib response gave way to a return toward baseline at progression.

TCRdb's copy holds only in-frame clones and misses some; the assay was immunoSEQ multiplex PCR. The sample lists around 97,000 clones; 70% to 85% were seen once. About this clone itself: Antigen unknown.

TCR beta library input comprised approximately 2 micrograms of genomic DNA from cryopreserved PBMCs. This CDR3 region has 14 residues. Looked up from germline, CDR1 is GTSNPN and CDR2 is SVGIG (reference sequence). V lost 1 base, J lost 3 bases, and 10 bases lay in between. The rearrangement uses TRBV30 and TRBJ1-5; D gene unclear. This specimen was PBMCs, taken after 12 months of ibrutinib treatment. The source of this sequence is a human donor with chronic lymphocytic leukemia. DNA for the CDR3: TGTGCCTGGAGTGGGGAAACCGACAATCAGCCCCAGCATTTT. Its protein product is CAWSGETDNQPQHF.